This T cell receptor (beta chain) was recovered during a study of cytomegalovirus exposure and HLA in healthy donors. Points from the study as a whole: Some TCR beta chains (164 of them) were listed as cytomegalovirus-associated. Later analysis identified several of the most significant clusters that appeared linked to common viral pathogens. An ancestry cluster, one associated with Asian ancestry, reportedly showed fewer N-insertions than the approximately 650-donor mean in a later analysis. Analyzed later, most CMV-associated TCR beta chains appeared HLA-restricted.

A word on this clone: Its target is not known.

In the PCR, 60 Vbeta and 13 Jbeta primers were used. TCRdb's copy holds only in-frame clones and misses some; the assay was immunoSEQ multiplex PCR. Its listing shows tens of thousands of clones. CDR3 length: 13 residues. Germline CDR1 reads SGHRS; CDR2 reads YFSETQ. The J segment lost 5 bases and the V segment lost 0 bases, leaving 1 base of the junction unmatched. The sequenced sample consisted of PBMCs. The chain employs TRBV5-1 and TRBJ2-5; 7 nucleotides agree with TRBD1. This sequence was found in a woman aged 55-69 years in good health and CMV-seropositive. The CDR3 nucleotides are TGCGCCAGCAGCTTGGAACAGGGGGAGACCCAGTACTTC. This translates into CASSLEQGETQYF.